This T cell receptor (beta chain) was obtained from a study of PD-1 blockade in classical Hodgkin lymphoma. Time point described: newly diagnosed, previously untreated cHL patient sample. Investigators isolated CD4+ T cells from thawed PBMCs through magnetic negative selection. Data came from immunoSEQ multiplex PCR; TCRdb stores just in-frame clones and leaves some out. The profile shows 30,000 to 40,000 clones, 75% to 90% of them singletons. This clone has only a few counts. Its antigen is unidentified. Whole-study results and caveats: Repertoire differences lack defined causes, possibly disease activity or prior therapy.

The sequenced sample consisted of CD4+ T cells from blood. This TCR was recovered from a human donor with classical Hodgkin lymphoma.

The CDR3 coding sequence is TGTGCCAGCATGCCCCTAGAGGGGGCGGATTCACCCCTCCACTTT. Translation: CASMPLEGADSPLHF. V is TRBV6-1 and J is TRBJ1-6, with 7 bases that match TRBD1. CDR1 and CDR2 from the germline V gene are MNHNS and SASEGT. After removal of 7 bases from V and 8 bases from J, the junction contained 11 bases not matched to a gene. This CDR3 contains 15 residues.